This record covers a single TCR delta chain. Taking its sample share into account, this clone is medium-sized (0.01 to 0.1%). Its binding antigen is unknown. No base quality values were provided; no much bigger clone lies one nucleotide off. The same CDR3 is also encoded by other DNA sequences in this sample. The CDR3, from cysteine to phenylalanine, totals 19 residues. Just the 57-base CDR3 DNA is kept, in frame starting at base 1. The V end gives up 2 bases and the J end 2 bases, leaving 6 bases in the junction not matched to a gene. Via the germline V gene, CDR1 is GEAIGNYY and CDR2 EKD. The sample belongs to a study of gamma-delta chains in newborns, infants, children (dated by TCRdb to the late 2010s). With regard to the full study: According to the study title, microbial exposure causes polyclonal expansion of innate gammadelta T cells right after birth. Right after human newborns were born, the researchers looked at the way microbial exposure shaped their populations of innate gammadelta T cells.

Reads for this sample came from an Illumina MiSeq. TCRdb processed the public reads again with the CATT caller, after which rows with matching DNA were combined. The sample contains about 5,200 delta-chain clones, less than 3.5% of them found a single time. Of the sample, roughly 13% is held by the ten largest clones. Recombination connected TRDV2 to TRDJ3; TRDD3 agrees with 12 junctional bases. The receptor's source is a child who was a newborn, infant or young child, either healthy, febrile or measles-vaccinated (not recorded which). Sequencing was performed on blood. In nucleotides, the sequence is TGTGCCTGTGACAAAGTACTGGGGGATACCGCCTGGGACACCCGACAGATGTTTTTC. It translates to CACDKVLGDTAWDTRQMFF.